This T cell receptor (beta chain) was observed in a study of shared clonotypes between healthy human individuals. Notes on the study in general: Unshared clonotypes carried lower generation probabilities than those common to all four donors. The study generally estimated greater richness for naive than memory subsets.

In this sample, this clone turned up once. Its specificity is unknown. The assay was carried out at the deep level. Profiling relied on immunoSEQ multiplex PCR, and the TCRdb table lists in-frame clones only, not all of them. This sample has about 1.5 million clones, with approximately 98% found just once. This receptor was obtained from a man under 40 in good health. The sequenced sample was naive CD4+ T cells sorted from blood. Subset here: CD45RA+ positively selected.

The CDR3 loop reads CASSPTGSPTHTIYF. In DNA form, the CDR3 reads TGTGCCAGCAGTCCGACGGGTTCTCCGACGCACACCATATATTTT. V is TRBV28 and J is TRBJ1-3; D not certain. Trimming stripped 5 bases from V and 8 bases from J, with 19 bases between. The CDR3 is 15 residues long. The germline V gene has CDR1 MDHEN and CDR2 SYDVKM.